This T cell receptor beta chain was identified during a study of metastatic and nonmetastatic thyroid tumors. Study information: Across blood and tumor or nodule tissue, repertoires from malignant and benign thyroid patients were compared with one another.

TCRdb re-called the PCR reads through MiXCR. The data show 45,000 to 50,000 clones, with roughly 23% seen just once and 3% to 4% held by the top ten. Until they underwent thyroid surgery, no patient had received any treatment. The CDR3 length is 13 residues. V was pared by 1 base and J by 3 bases, with 8 bases between. Germline-derived CDR1 and CDR2 are SGHNT and YYREEE (reference sequence). The J gene is TRBJ2-7, the V gene TRBV5-4; possibly TRBD2 for D (5 bases). The sequence was collected from a male donor with papillary thyroid cancer or a benign thyroid nodule (not recorded which). Some clones in this sample may be carry-over from other donors' samples. The source material was blood. Written as DNA, the CDR3 is TGTGCCAGCAGCTTGACCGGGAACTACGAGCAGTACTTC. Translating it yields CASSLTGNYEQYF.